These T cell receptor beta chains were read from a single sample in a study of shared clonotypes between healthy human individuals. Using immunoSEQ multiplex PCR, the repertoire was profiled, and TCRdb retains in-frame clones only, with some absent. The sample records millions of clones, about 93% being singletons. The material sequenced was naive CD8+ T cells from PBMCs. The receptor set was obtained from a man between 18 and 29 years old in good health. Some clones in this sample may be carry-over from other donors' samples. CDR3s include the opening cysteine and the closing phenylalanine or tryptophan. The D gene is left open where the match is weak. Clone size is shown for a subset of rows, as once, few, many or a class of expanded clone.

TRBV6-6	NA	TRBD2	TRBJ2-5	TGTGCCAGCAGTTACTTGGCGGGAGCCTCCCAAGAGACCCAGTACTTC	CASSYLAGASQETQYF
TRBV28	NA	NA	TRBJ1-5	TGTGCCAGCACCCTAAGGGCCAGGGTCAATCAGCCCCAGCATTTT	CASTLRARVNQPQHF
TRBV9	few	TRBD1	TRBJ1-2	TGTGCCAGCAGCGTGGACAGGAGGCCAGGCTGCACCTTC	CASSVDRRPGCTF
TRBV9	once	NA	TRBJ1-1	TGTGCCAGCAGCGTAGACGGCCAGAACACTGAAGCTTTCTTT	CASSVDGQNTEAFF
TRBV5-6	NA	NA	TRBJ2-1	TGTGCCAGCAGCTCGGGACTGCGGGGTTACAATGAGCAGTTCTTC	CASSSGLRGYNEQFF
TRBV7-9	NA	TRBD1	TRBJ1-1	TGTGCCAGCAGCGGACAGGGTGCGTTCGGGGACACTGAAGCTTTCTTT	CASSGQGAFGDTEAFF
TRBV9	NA	NA	TRBJ2-1	TGTGCCAGCAGCGACAGCAATGAGCAGTTCTTC	CASSDSNEQFF
TRBV4-3	NA	TRBD1	TRBJ2-3	TGCGCCAGCAGCCGAGGGGGCGCGTTTGATACGCAGTATTTT	CASSRGGAFDTQYF
TRBV7-8	NA	TRBD2	TRBJ2-5	TGTGCCAGCAGCACAAGACTAGCGGGAGGGTTGTACCAAGAGACCCAGTACTTC	CASSTRLAGGLYQETQYF
TRBV13	NA	NA	TRBJ2-2	TGTGCCAGCAGCGACCACCGAGGGGGTACCGGGGAGCTGTTTTTT	CASSDHRGGTGELFF
TRBV4-1	NA	NA	TRBJ2-1	TGCGCCAGCAGCCCGCTCGAGGGGACTAATGAGCAGTTCTTC	CASSPLEGTNEQFF
TRBV10-3	NA	NA	TRBJ1-1	TGTGCCATCAGGGAGAACACTGAAGCTTTTTTT	CAIRENTEAFF
TRBV13	few	TRBD2	TRBJ2-4	TGTGCCAGCAGCTCCGTCGGGGGGATGATCGACATTCAGTACTTC	CASSSVGGMIDIQYF
TRBV6-5	NA	NA	TRBJ1-1	TGTGCCAGCAGCCTCACAGAGTACACTGAAGCTTTCTTT	CASSLTEYTEAFF
TRBV7-6	NA	TRBD2	TRBJ2-3	TGTGCCAGCAGCCCGCGGCTAGCGGGAGATATCACAGATACGCAGTATTTT	CASSPRLAGDITDTQYF
TRBV4-3	NA	NA	TRBJ1-1	TGCGCCAGCAGCCCGCTTGGGTCCGCCGGCAAAGAGGCTTTCTTT	CASSPLGSAGKEAFF
TRBV5-1	NA	TRBD1	TRBJ1-1	TGCGCCAGCAGCTTGCCGGGACAGGGGGCCGGCACTGAAGCTTTCTTT	CASSLPGQGAGTEAFF
TRBV7-6	once	NA	TRBJ2-2	TGTGCCAGCAGCTTATTAGGTTTGGACTTGAACACCGGGGAGCTGTTTTTT	CASSLLGLDLNTGELFF
TRBV28	NA	NA	TRBJ1-1	TGTGCCAGCAGTTTACCCCCAAAGAGATTCTACACTGAAGCTTTCTTT	CASSLPPKRFYTEAFF
TRBV5-4	NA	NA	TRBJ2-1	TGTGCCAGCAGCCTTTACTATGAGCAGTTCTTC	CASSLYYEQFF
TRBV27	NA	NA	TRBJ2-5	TGTGCCAGCAGTTTAGTGACTAGGGAGACCCAGTACTTC	CASSLVTRETQYF
TRBV28	NA	NA	TRBJ2-1	TGTGCCAGCAGTATCGGGGTGGGGAATGAGCAGTTCTTC	CASSIGVGNEQFF
TRBV5-6	NA	TRBD1	TRBJ2-2	TGTGCCAGCAGCTCCGGACAGGGGGGGATTTTCACCGGGGAGCTGTTTTTT	CASSSGQGGIFTGELFF
TRBV11-2	NA	TRBD2	TRBJ2-3	TGTGCCAGCAGCGTTCCCGGGACTAGCGGGAGGGCCCGCACAGATACGCAGTATTTT	CASSVPGTSGRARTDTQYF
TRBV6-1	NA	NA	TRBJ1-2	TGTGCCAGCAGTGAAGGGCCCTTCTATGGCTACACCTTC	CASSEGPFYGYTF
TRBV6-6	NA	NA	TRBJ2-7	TGTGCCAGCAGCTCCGTTTCAGGGGTGTACCCCTACGAGCAGTACTTC	CASSSVSGVYPYEQYF
TRBV5-4	NA	TRBD2	TRBJ2-7	TGTGCCAGCGCGGAGCGGGAGACTTCCTACGAGCAGTACTTC	CASAERETSYEQYF
TRBV29-1	NA	TRBD1	TRBJ2-2	TGCAGCGCCGGCGACAGGGTTTACACCGGGGAGCTGTTTTTT	CSAGDRVYTGELFF
TRBV28	NA	TRBD2	TRBJ2-7	TGTGCCAGCAGTCGCCTGACTAGCGGGAGGGGAGGGTCCTACGAGCAGTACTTC	CASSRLTSGRGGSYEQYF
TRBV7-6	NA	TRBD2	TRBJ2-3	TGTGCCAGCAGTTCCTTGACTAGCGGGAGACCTAGCACAGATACGCAGTATTTT	CASSSLTSGRPSTDTQYF
TRBV9	NA	NA	TRBJ2-5	TGTGCCAGCAGCGTAGGGGCTCTAGCGAACGGAGAGACCCAGTACTTC	CASSVGALANGETQYF
TRBV29-1	NA	NA	TRBJ2-7	TGCAGCGTTGAAGACCCCGCCAGGACACGGGGCGAGCAGTACTTC	CSVEDPARTRGEQYF
TRBV7-9	NA	TRBD2	TRBJ2-7	TGTGCCAGCAGCTTACGAACTAGCGGGAGTCGGGACGAGCAGTACTTC	CASSLRTSGSRDEQYF
TRBV7-3	NA	TRBD1	TRBJ1-5	TGTGCCAGCAGCTTACTCGTGAGGTGGAGGGGGCATCAGTGTCAGCCCCAGCATTTT	CASSLLVRWRGHQCQPQHF
TRBV7-2	NA	NA	TRBJ2-3	TGTGCCAGCAGCTTGCCTCCCACGGGCCACACAGATACGCAGTATTTT	CASSLPPTGHTDTQYF